A single sample is the source of the 23 T cell receptor beta chains below, sequenced in a study of patients and donors after allogeneic stem cell transplantation. TCRdb independently ran MiXCR on the RT-PCR reads; one entry per CDR3 protein. Counted here are fewer than 75,000 distinct CDR3 sequences, 26% occurring once; the ten biggest clones make up about 30%. The sample comprised blood, either unsorted or a sorted T cell fraction (not recorded which). These receptors were taken from a human donor who was either an allogeneic HSCT recipient or a stem cell or donor lymphocyte infusion donor (not recorded which). It is not recorded whose cells these are; they may come from a transplant donor.

This chain connects TRBV7-9 to TRBJ1-1; possible D gene TRBD1, 5 bases. In germline, CDR1 is SEHNR, CDR2 FQNEAQ (reference sequence). Trimming removed 7 bases from V and 1 base from J, with 10 bases in between. The CDR3 is 13 amino acids. The CDR3 coding sequence is TGTGCCAGCACCCCGGGGGGGAACACTGAAGCTTTCTTT. Its protein is CASTPGGNTEAFF.

The chain couples TRBV4-2 to TRBJ2-1; no clear D. Germline V CDR1 and CDR2: LGHNA, YNFKEQ. V was trimmed by 0 bases and J by 4 bases, leaving 10 bases between them. The CDR3 sequence is 15 residues long. The CDR3 sequence: CASSQEMTPYNEQFF. CDR3 DNA sequence: TGTGCCAGCAGCCAAGAGATGACACCTTACAATGAGCAGTTCTTC.

This rearrangement joins TRBV6-2 or TRBV6-3 to TRBJ2-5, with a tentative D call TRBD1 (6 bases). There are 14 residues in the CDR3. The V and J ends lost 7 bases and 5 bases respectively, with 17 bases between them. Germline loops: CDR1 MNHEY, CDR2 SVGEGT. In DNA, the CDR3 is TGTGCCAGCACCTACAGGGAAGGTCTCGAGACCCAGTACTTC. It codes for CASTYREGLETQYF.

The V and J genes are TRBV6-5 and TRBJ2-4, with D unclear. V was cut by 6 bases and J by 0 bases, with 6 bases left in between. The CDR3 sequence is 13 residues long. Germline CDR1 MNHEY, CDR2 SVGAGI. CDR3 in amino acids: CASRQAAKNIQYF. CDR3 sequence (DNA): TGTGCCAGCAGGCAAGCAGCCAAAAACATTCAGTACTTC.

Only a few counts were recorded for this clonotype. The rearrangement joins TRBV12-3 or TRBV12-4 to TRBJ2-7, with 8 bases matching TRBD2. The CDR3 runs 14 residues. V lost 8 bases, J lost 0 bases, and 6 bases stayed unmatched. DNA for the CDR3: TGTGCCAGCCTTTGGGCGGGGGGCTCCTACGAGCAGTACTTC. It codes for CASLWAGGSYEQYF.

The rearrangement joins TRBV29-1 to TRBJ2-1; tentatively, D is TRBD2 (5 bases). This CDR3 spans 14 amino acids. The germline V and J ends were trimmed by 5 bases and 2 bases, with 13 bases remaining between them. In germline, CDR1 is SQVTM, CDR2 ANQGSEA. Here the CDR3 reads CSVSDGGAYNEQFF. CDR3 coding DNA: TGCAGCGTTTCTGACGGAGGAGCCTACAATGAGCAGTTCTTC.

The V call is TRBV12-3 or TRBV12-4, the J call TRBJ2-7; D gene ambiguous. V gave up 5 bases and J gave up 3 bases, with 11 bases separating them. CDR3 length equals 13 residues. The CDR3 reads CASSPAIVYEQYF. CDR3 in DNA: TGTGCCAGCAGTCCCGCGATAGTCTACGAGCAGTACTTC.

The chain carries TRBV14 and TRBJ2-3, with 8 bases lining up with TRBD2. The V gene's germline CDR1 is SGHDN and CDR2 FVKESK. Trimming cost V 3 bases and J 9 bases; bases outside gene matches: 5. The CDR3 is 13 amino acids. Here the CDR3 DNA reads TGTGCCAGCAGCCAGGGACTAGGTGGCACGCAGTATTTT. It encodes CASSQGLGGTQYF.

This clonotype has a handful of counts. V gene TRBV20-1 combines with J gene TRBJ1-5; 7 bases agree with TRBD1. This CDR3 is 15 amino acids long. J was trimmed by 6 bases and V by 0 bases; bases with no gene match: 8. From germline, CDR1 is DFQATT and CDR2 SNEGSKA (reference sequence). CDR3 region: CSARDLEGAGQPQHF. CDR3 DNA: TGCAGTGCTAGAGATCTGGAGGGGGCCGGTCAGCCCCAGCATTTT.

A few counts support this clonotype. The chain is built from TRBV7-2 and TRBJ2-3; 8 positions agree with TRBD1. The CDR3 has 14 amino acids. Trimming removed 3 bases from V and 3 bases from J; junction bases left unmatched: 2. The V gene's germline CDR1 is SGHTA and CDR2 FQGNSA. The CDR3 loop reads CASSLDRATDTQYF. As DNA, the CDR3 is TGTGCCAGCAGCTTGGACAGGGCAACAGATACGCAGTATTTT. Together with reference TRBV7-2 and TRBJ2-3, the CDR3 gives the full variable domain: GAGVSQSPSNKVTEKGKDVELRCDPISGHTALYWYRQSLGQGLEFLIYFQGNSAPDKSGLPSDRFSAERTGGSVSTLTIQRTQQEDSAVYLCASSLDRATDTQYFGPGTRLTVL.

This chain joins TRBV18 and TRBJ2-1; D ambiguous. Germline assignment: CDR1 KGHSH and CDR2 LQKENI. With 6 bases removed from V and 7 bases from J, the gap between germline ends came to 10 bases. The CDR3 is made up of 12 amino acids. The CDR3 is CASSQQGNEQFF. Here the CDR3 DNA reads TGTGCCAGCTCGCAACAAGGGAATGAGCAGTTCTTC.

CDR3 DNA sequence: TGTGCCAGCATCCCCCGACAGGGGGGAATGAACACTGAAGCTTTCTTT. Its protein is CASIPRQGGMNTEAFF. This chain connects TRBV6-1 to TRBJ1-1, with 9 positions matching TRBD1. CDR1 is MNHNS and CDR2 is SASEGT in the germline V gene. The CDR3 extends over 16 amino acids. Trimming cost V 7 bases and J 0 bases; bases outside gene matches: 9.

This clonotype has only a few counts. The rearrangement links TRBV6-1 to TRBJ2-7, with D maybe TRBD2 (5 bases). The CDR3 runs 12 residues. V was shortened by 2 bases and J by 5 bases, with 7 bases between the two germline ends. Germline CDR1 MNHNS, CDR2 SASEGT. The CDR3 nucleotides are TGTGCCAGCAGTGAAAGAGGGAACGAGCAGTACTTC. This encodes CASSERGNEQYF.

The chain is built from TRBV27 and TRBJ1-2, with 7 bases lining up with TRBD1. The CDR3 has 15 residues. In germline, CDR1 is MNHEY, CDR2 SMNVEV (reference sequence). The ends lost 3 bases at V and 5 bases at J; junction bases unmatched: 9. The DNA for the CDR3 is TGTGCCAGCAGTTTTACAGGGGCAGGTTTTTATGGCTACACCTTC. Translation gives CASSFTGAGFYGYTF.

In this sample, this clonotype turned up a few times. The CDR3: CASSRDTSGNTIYF. Written as DNA, the CDR3 is TGCGCCAGCAGCCGGGACACCTCTGGAAACACCATATATTTT. V and J are TRBV5-1 and TRBJ1-3; D perhaps matches TRBD1 (6 bases). CDR1 is SGHRS, CDR2 YFSETQ, per germline. There are 14 residues in the CDR3. The ends were cut back, 4 bases at V and 0 bases at J, with 8 bases in the middle.

The J gene is TRBJ2-3, the V gene TRBV4-3; D is tentatively TRBD1 or TRBD2 (5 bases each). Germline-derived CDR1 and CDR2 are LGHNA and YSLEER. The CDR3 is made up of 14 amino acids. With 0 bases removed from V and 14 bases from J, the gap between germline ends came to 18 bases. For the CDR3, the DNA is TGCGCCAGCAGCCAAGATCGTACGGGGCCGGCTTGGTATTTT. This translates into CASSQDRTGPAWYF.

Regarding this clonotype: Germline is not matched at one junction end, which may reflect a read error. The DNA of the CDR3 is TGTGCCAGCAGGCGGGAGACTTCCTACGAGCGGTACTTC. Translated: CASRRETSYERYF. The chain is built from TRBV28 and TRBJ2-7; 7 nucleotides agree with TRBD2. The germline V gene has CDR1 MDHEN and CDR2 SYDVKM. The length of the CDR3 is 13 residues. The full variable domain, with the rest looked up from reference TRBV28 and TRBJ2-7, is DVKVTQSSRYLVKRTGEKVFLECVQDMDHENMFWYRQDPGLGLRLIYFSYDVKMKEKGDIPEGYSVSREKKERFSLILESASTNQTSMYLCASRRETSYERYFGPGTRLTVT.

This clonotype has only a few counts. The V and J genes are TRBV7-9 and TRBJ2-5; D is undetermined. CDR1 and CDR2 (germline): SEHNR, FQNEAQ (reference sequence). The CDR3 spans 15 residues. With 4 bases removed from V and 0 bases from J, the gap between germline ends came to 12 bases. CDR3 sequence (DNA): TGTGCCAGCAGCTCCCTAGGGCTCTACCAAGAGACCCAGTACTTC. This translates into CASSSLGLYQETQYF.

This CDR3 reads CSAISGLVLNEQFF. The CDR3 nucleotides are TGCAGTGCTATTTCGGGACTAGTCCTCAATGAGCAGTTCTTC. The chain combines TRBV20-1 with TRBJ2-1, with TRBD2 identical over 8 bases. CDR1 is DFQATT and CDR2 is SNEGSKA in the germline V gene (reference sequence). The CDR3 has 14 residues. Trimming at V came to 4 bases and at J to 6 bases, leaving 8 bases not matched to a gene.

V usage is TRBV7-9 and J usage is TRBJ1-1; D remains unclear. CDR1 is SEHNR and CDR2 is FQNEAQ in the germline V gene (reference sequence). The CDR3 spans 12 residues. V was trimmed by 3 bases and J by 13 bases, leaving 15 bases between them. The CDR3 DNA sequence: TGTGCCAGCAGCTTGGATCCCCTGGGGTATTTCTTT. It is translated as CASSLDPLGYFF.

This clonotype was detected a few times. V gene TRBV9 combines with J gene TRBJ1-4; possible D gene TRBD1, 6 bases. Trimming cost V 2 bases and J 2 bases, with 7 bases left between them. The germline V gene encodes CDR1 SGDLS and CDR2 YYNGEE. The CDR3 is made up of 14 amino acids. The CDR3 here is CASSVGGTNEKLFF. The DNA of the CDR3 is TGTGCCAGCAGCGTCGGGGGCACTAATGAAAAACTGTTTTTT.

As DNA, the CDR3 is TGTGCCAGTACCCCCCTGTGGGGGAGCAATCAGCCCCAGCATTTT. Protein: CASTPLWGSNQPQHF. The V and J genes are TRBV19 and TRBJ1-5, with a tentative D call TRBD1 (5 bases). V shed 7 bases and J shed 1 base, with 14 bases lying between them. CDR1 LNHDA and CDR2 SQIVND come from the germline V gene (reference sequence). This CDR3 has 15 amino acids.

The sample holds a few counts of this clonotype. This rearrangement joins TRBV24-1 to TRBJ1-1; 8 bases are shared with TRBD1. CDR1 and CDR2 from the germline V gene are KGHDR and SFDVKD. Losses at the gene ends were 3 bases for V and 5 bases for J; bases not matched to a gene: 7. The CDR3 has 15 residues. In nucleotides, the CDR3 is TGTGCCACCAGTGATCCTCGACAGGGGAGGACTGAAGCTTTCTTT. Amino acids: CATSDPRQGRTEAFF.